This T cell receptor (beta chain) was retrieved from a study of identical twins. Study-level points and caveats: Twins' surplus sharing was weaker for beta out-of-frame sequences. There was more out-of-frame TCR alpha sharing in monozygotic twins than models estimated.

Germline V CDR1 and CDR2: SGHTA, FQGNSA. The CDR3 runs to 13 residues. V lost 5 bases and J lost 5, with 10 bases in between. Each CDR3 protein gets one entry after TCRdb re-called the 5' RACE reads with MiXCR. The sample includes more than 600,000 distinct CDR3 sequences, around a sixth of them seen just once. Every one of the donors was a healthy Caucasian. In the case of this clonotype: Its antigen is not identified.

A further study also used this sample, focusing on T cells expressing NK-cell markers. That work states: The study found these clonotypes also leading the CD3+CD56-NKG2C+ fraction in a few donors.

Input material: PBMCs. The genes are TRBV7-2 and TRBJ2-1; possible D gene TRBD2, 5 bases. The TCR originated in a woman aged 18 to 35 in good health. CDR3 region: CASSNGLNNEQFF. CDR3 bases: TGTGCCAGCAGCAACGGACTTAACAATGAGCAGTTCTTC.